The clone carrying this TCR beta chain showed up just a few times. TCRdb reprocessed the 5' RACE reads with MiXCR, giving one entry per CDR3 protein. This table has tens of thousands of distinct CDR3 sequences, under 30% appearing once. Sequencing was carried out using naive CD4+ T cells sorted from a lymph node. The sample's subset: naive CD4+ T cells, CD4+CD45RA+CD25-. The source of this sequence is a female donor with breast cancer.

In nucleotides, the CDR3 is TGTGCCAGCAGTTTAACATCCAGGAACAATGAGCAGTTCTTC. Translating it yields CASSLTSRNNEQFF. The rearrangement links TRBV12-3 or TRBV12-4 to TRBJ2-1; D is unclear. V lost 2 bases to trimming and J lost 5 bases, with 10 bases between them. The CDR3 length is 14 residues.